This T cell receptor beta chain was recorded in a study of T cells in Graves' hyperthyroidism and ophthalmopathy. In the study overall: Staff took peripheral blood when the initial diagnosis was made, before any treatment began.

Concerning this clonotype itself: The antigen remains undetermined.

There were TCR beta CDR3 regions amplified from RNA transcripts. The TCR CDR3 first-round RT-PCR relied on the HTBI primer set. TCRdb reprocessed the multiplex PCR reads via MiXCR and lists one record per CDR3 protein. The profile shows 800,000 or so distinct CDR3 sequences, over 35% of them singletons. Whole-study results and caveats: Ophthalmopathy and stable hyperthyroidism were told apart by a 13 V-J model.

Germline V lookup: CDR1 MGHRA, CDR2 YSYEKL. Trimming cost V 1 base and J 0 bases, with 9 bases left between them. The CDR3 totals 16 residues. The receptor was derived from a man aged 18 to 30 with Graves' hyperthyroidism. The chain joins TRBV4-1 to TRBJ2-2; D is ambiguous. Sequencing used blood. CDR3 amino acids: CASSQVAVSNTGELFF. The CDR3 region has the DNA TGCGCCAGCAGCCAAGTGGCGGTCTCGAACACCGGGGAGCTGTTTTTT.